These T cell receptor beta chains were read from a single sample in a study of shared clonotypes between healthy human individuals. Data came from immunoSEQ multiplex PCR; TCRdb stores just in-frame clones and leaves some out. The sample lists approximately 620,000 clones, approximately 97% seen once, with around 0.06% in the top ten. Source material: naive CD4+ T cells sorted from blood. These receptors all come from a woman in her thirties in good health. Each CDR3 is given with its conserved first and last residue. The D gene is left open where the match is weak. Where a row states a size, it is once, few, many or the class of an expanded clone; other rows omit it.

d_call	j_call	v_call	clone_size	cdr3_length	cdr3_aa	cdr3_nt
NA	TRBJ2-7	TRBV6-1	NA	12	CASSGQPHEQYF	TGTGCCAGCAGTGGACAGCCTCACGAGCAGTACTTC
TRBD1	TRBJ2-1	TRBV7-3	NA	16	CASSTQGQGSYNEQFF	TGTGCCAGCAGCACCCAGGGACAGGGCTCCTACAATGAGCAGTTCTTC
TRBD2	TRBJ2-3	TRBV5-1	NA	14	CASSSDAGDYTQYF	TGCGCCAGCAGTTCCGACGCGGGAGATTATACGCAGTATTTT
NA	TRBJ2-7	TRBV9	NA	15	CASSVEVQPVGEQYF	TGTGCCAGCAGCGTAGAGGTACAACCGGTAGGGGAGCAGTACTTC
TRBD1	TRBJ2-2	TRBV27	once	16	CASRGLTGDNTGELFF	TGTGCCAGCAGGGGTCTGACAGGGGACAACACCGGGGAGCTGTTTTTT
TRBD1	TRBJ2-7	TRBV5-1	NA	16	CASSWGPGTGASEQYF	TGCGCCAGCAGCTGGGGTCCTGGGACAGGGGCGAGCGAGCAGTACTTC
TRBD1	TRBJ2-7	TRBV6-5	NA	14	CASSYDRGLGEQYF	TGTGCCAGCAGTTACGACAGGGGGTTGGGTGAGCAGTACTTC
NA	TRBJ2-5	TRBV4-2	NA	15	CASSQEGARSETQYF	TGTGCCAGCAGCCAAGAAGGCGCGAGATCAGAGACCCAGTACTTC
NA	TRBJ2-4	TRBV10-2	once	14	CASTRLGGKNIQYF	TGCGCCAGCACACGGCTTGGGGGCAAAAACATTCAGTACTTC
NA	TRBJ2-7	TRBV27	NA	13	CASSSDMPYEQYF	TGTGCCAGCAGTTCCGACATGCCCTACGAGCAGTACTTC
TRBD2	TRBJ2-5	TRBV27	NA	14	CASRSSGSKETQYF	TGTGCCAGCAGATCTAGCGGGAGTAAAGAGACCCAGTACTTC
TRBD2	TRBJ2-7	TRBV10-2	NA	18	CASSESGLAGGMIYEQYF	TGCGCCAGCAGTGAGTCGGGACTAGCGGGAGGGATGATCTACGAGCAGTACTTC
NA	TRBJ2-3	TRBV29-1	NA	16	CSVEDRLSSSTDTQYF	TGCAGCGTTGAAGATAGGCTATCCTCTAGCACAGATACGCAGTATTTT
NA	TRBJ2-3	TRBV19	NA	14	CASRVAGNTDTQYF	TGTGCCAGTAGGGTGGCAGGAAACACAGATACGCAGTATTTT
NA	TRBJ1-2	TRBV19	NA	15	CASSIATGVGYGYTF	TGTGCCAGTAGTATAGCCACAGGAGTTGGCTATGGCTACACCTTC
NA	TRBJ1-2	TRBV10-1	NA	13	CASSQDRVYGYTF	TGCGCCAGCAGCCAGGACAGAGTCTATGGCTACACCTTC
NA	TRBJ2-7	TRBV7-2	NA	14	CASSLYQGQGEQYF	TGTGCCAGCAGCTTATACCAAGGGCAGGGCGAGCAGTACTTC
NA	TRBJ1-3	TRBV6-5	NA	14	CASRSGGSGNTIYF	TGTGCCAGCAGGTCTGGTGGCTCTGGAAACACCATATATTTT
NA	TRBJ1-1	TRBV29-1	NA	13	CSFTRDWNTEAFF	TGCAGCTTTACCAGGGATTGGAACACTGAAGCTTTCTTT
TRBD2	TRBJ2-5	TRBV28	NA	15	CASSTRTSRQETQYF	TGTGCCAGCAGTACACGGACTAGCCGGCAAGAGACCCAGTACTTC
NA	TRBJ2-4	TRBV2	NA	12	CASRDGKNIQYF	TGTGCCAGCCGGGACGGAAAAAACATTCAGTACTTC
NA	TRBJ1-1	TRBV28	few	12	CASSLRDGEAFF	TGTGCCAGCAGTTTAAGGGACGGTGAAGCTTTCTTT
NA	TRBJ2-5	TRBV18	NA	15	CASSLGAGHPGSQYF	TGTGCCAGCTCACTTGGGGCCGGACACCCAGGGTCCCAGTACTTC
TRBD2	TRBJ2-5	TRBV19	NA	13	CASRTSGGWTQYF	TGTGCCAGTAGGACTAGCGGTGGTTGGACCCAGTACTTC
NA	TRBJ2-3	TRBV29-1	NA	13	CSVEKGGADTQYF	TGCAGCGTTGAAAAGGGGGGGGCAGATACGCAGTATTTT
TRBD2	TRBJ2-2	TRBV6-5	NA	15	CASCSGSGHTGELFF	TGTGCCAGTTGTAGCGGGAGTGGGCACACCGGGGAGCTGTTTTTT
TRBD1	TRBJ1-1	TRBV28	once	15	CASSTDSGTAIEAFF	TGTGCCAGCAGTACGGACTCCGGGACAGCAATCGAAGCTTTCTTT
TRBD2	TRBJ2-7	TRBV7-9	NA	15	CASSLGLAGVYEQYF	TGTGCCAGCAGCCTGGGACTAGCGGGAGTCTACGAGCAGTACTTC
NA	TRBJ1-5	TRBV19	NA	12	CASSMFDQPQHF	TGTGCCAGTAGTATGTTCGATCAGCCCCAGCATTTT
TRBD2	TRBJ2-3	TRBV27	NA	15	CASTMLGTSGMPQYF	TGTGCCAGCACGATGCTTGGGACTAGCGGGATGCCGCAGTATTTT
TRBD1	TRBJ1-3	TRBV2	NA	15	CAVSGDRASGNTIYF	TGTGCCGTGTCCGGGGACAGGGCCTCTGGAAACACCATATATTTT
NA	TRBJ2-5	TRBV7-9	NA	14	CASSSGQPGETQYF	TGTGCCAGCAGTTCCGGACAGCCGGGAGAGACCCAGTACTTC
TRBD2	TRBJ2-7	TRBV5-4	NA	15	CASTSGAGGPYEQYF	TGTGCCAGCACCTCTGGGGCGGGAGGGCCCTACGAGCAGTACTTC
NA	TRBJ2-1	TRBV11-3	NA	13	CASSNGIDNEQFF	TGTGCCAGCAGCAATGGGATCGACAATGAGCAGTTCTTC
NA	TRBJ2-3	TRBV27	NA	15	CASGRAAKSTDTQYF	TGTGCCAGCGGACGGGCAGCAAAGAGCACAGATACGCAGTATTTT
TRBD2	TRBJ2-3	TRBV10-3	NA	16	CAIRKAGTSLSDTQYF	TGTGCCATCAGGAAGGCCGGGACTAGTCTCTCAGATACGCAGTATTTT
TRBD2	TRBJ2-3	TRBV6-1	NA	14	CASKLSGSTDTQYF	TGTGCCAGCAAGCTTAGCGGGAGCACAGATACGCAGTATTTT
TRBD2	TRBJ2-1	TRBV4-1	NA	19	CASSRTRRIAGASYNEQFF	TGCGCCAGCAGCCGAACAAGGCGGATAGCGGGGGCTTCCTACAATGAGCAGTTCTTC
TRBD2	TRBJ2-7	TRBV6-5	NA	16	CASSYGTSGSIHEQYF	TGTGCCAGCAGTTACGGGACTAGCGGGAGTATCCACGAGCAGTACTTC
NA	TRBJ1-1	TRBV2	NA	13	CASRNGRGTEAFF	TGTGCCAGCAGGAACGGGAGGGGCACTGAAGCTTTCTTT
NA	TRBJ2-7	TRBV10-2	once	17	CASSSVSQDSFSYEQYF	TGCGCCAGCAGCTCGGTTTCCCAGGACAGTTTCTCCTACGAGCAGTACTTC
NA	TRBJ2-1	TRBV28	once	16	CASSSPGESSYNEQFF	TGTGCCAGCAGTTCCCCCGGCGAGAGCTCCTACAATGAGCAGTTCTTC
NA	TRBJ2-7	TRBV7-2	NA	13	CASSLGPEHEQYF	TGTGCCAGCAGCTTAGGGCCGGAGCACGAGCAGTACTTC
TRBD1	TRBJ2-7	TRBV9	NA	14	CASSVSGQAYEQYF	TGTGCCAGCAGCGTCTCGGGACAGGCCTACGAGCAGTACTTC
NA	TRBJ2-1	TRBV19	NA	15	CASSNEKGGMARQFF	TGTGCCAGTAGTAATGAGAAAGGAGGAATGGCGAGGCAGTTCTTC